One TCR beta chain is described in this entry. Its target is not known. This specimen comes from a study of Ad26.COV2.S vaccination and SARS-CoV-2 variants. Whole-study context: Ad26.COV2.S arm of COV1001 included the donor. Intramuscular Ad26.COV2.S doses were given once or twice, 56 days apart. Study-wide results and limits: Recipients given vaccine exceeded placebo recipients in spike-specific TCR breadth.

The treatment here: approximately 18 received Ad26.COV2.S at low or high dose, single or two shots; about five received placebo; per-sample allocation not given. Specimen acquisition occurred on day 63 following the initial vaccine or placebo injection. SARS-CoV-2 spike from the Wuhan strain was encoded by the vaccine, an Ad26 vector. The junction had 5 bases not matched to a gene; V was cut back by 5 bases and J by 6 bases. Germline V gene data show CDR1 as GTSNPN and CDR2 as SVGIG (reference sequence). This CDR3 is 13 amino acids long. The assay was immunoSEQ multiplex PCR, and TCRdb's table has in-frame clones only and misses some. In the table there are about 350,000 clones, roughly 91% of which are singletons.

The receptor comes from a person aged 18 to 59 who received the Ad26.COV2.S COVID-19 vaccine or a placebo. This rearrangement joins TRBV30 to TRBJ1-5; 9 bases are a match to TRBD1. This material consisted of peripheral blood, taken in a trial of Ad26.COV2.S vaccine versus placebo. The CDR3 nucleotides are TGTGCCTGGGGGACAGGGTCGAGTCAGCCCCAGCATTTT. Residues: CAWGTGSSQPQHF.